This entry concerns a single T cell receptor beta chain. This sample is part of a study of identical twins. This CDR3 has 15 residues. Germline CDR1 is DFQATT and CDR2 is SNEGSKA (reference sequence). V lost 3 bases, J lost 1 base, and 14 bases lay in between. TCRdb re-analysed the 5' RACE reads in MiXCR, keeping a single row per CDR3 protein. The sample shows a few hundred thousand distinct CDR3 sequences, 20% to 30% of them seen only once. In addition, the sample was reused for a study of T cells expressing NK-cell markers. That source reports: The TCR beta repertoires were obtained from sorted CD3+CD56+NKG2C+, CD3+CD56+NKG2C- and CD3+CD56-NKG2C+ T cells. Serological testing identified seven of the eight sequenced donors as HCMV-seropositive and one as seronegative. Several experiments employed an anti-gamma-delta TCR antibody to confine sorting to alpha-beta TCR T cells. One observes that, in a few donors, these clonotypes were also the leading ones within the CD3+CD56-NKG2C+ fraction.

The sequenced sample consisted of CD4+ T cells sorted from blood. The rearrangement joins TRBV20-1 to TRBJ2-3, with unresolved D. The TCR comes from a woman aged 18 to 35 in good health. The CDR3 sequence: CSASRRAQGTDTQYF. For the CDR3, the DNA is TGCAGTGCTAGTCGCCGGGCCCAAGGCACAGATACGCAGTATTTT.